Below are 12 T cell receptor beta chains sequenced from a single sample in a study of shared clonotypes between healthy human individuals. The assay was immunoSEQ multiplex PCR, and TCRdb's table has in-frame clones only and misses some. The table has over a million clones, approximately 98.5% seen once. The sequenced material came from naive CD4+ T cells sorted from blood. The subset denotes: CD45RA+ positively selected. The origin of the receptors is a man in his thirties or forties in good health.

The chain joins TRBV7-6 to TRBJ2-3; D possibly corresponds to TRBD2 (5 bases). Germline CDR1 and CDR2: SGHVS and FNYEAQ. Trimming left V 1 base short and J 2 bases short, with 13 bases between. The CDR3 sequence is 16 residues long. The CDR3 DNA is TGTGCCAGCAGCTTAGGAGGGCCAACCCCCACAGATACGCAGTATTTT. It is translated as CASSLGGPTPTDTQYF.

V and J are TRBV28 and TRBJ2-7; 10 nucleotides align to TRBD2. Trimming at V came to 6 bases and at J to 2 bases, leaving 7 bases not matched to a gene. Germline CDR1 is MDHEN and CDR2 is SYDVKM. The CDR3 runs 15 residues. The CDR3 spells CASSTGTSATYEQYF. CDR3 in DNA: TGTGCCAGCAGCACAGGGACTAGCGCTACCTACGAGCAGTACTTC.

The chain has TRBV7-2 and TRBJ2-7; 9 bases map to TRBD2. CDR1 and CDR2 (germline): SGHTA, FQGNSA. Trimming cost V 1 base and J 5 bases; bases outside gene matches: 0. The CDR3 has 13 amino acids. The CDR3 reads CASSLGTSDEQYF. CDR3 DNA sequence: TGTGCCAGCAGCTTAGGGACTAGCGACGAGCAGTACTTC.

This clone was detected once. The chain carries TRBV9 and TRBJ2-7, with 8 bases lining up with TRBD2. The CDR3 extends over 15 amino acids. Germline CDR1 SGDLS, CDR2 YYNGEE. Losses at the gene ends were 4 bases for V and 2 bases for J; bases not matched to a gene: 8. Written as DNA, the CDR3 is TGTGCCAGCAGCCCTCGGACTAGCTTGACCTACGAGCAGTACTTC. Amino acid sequence: CASSPRTSLTYEQYF.

The chain has TRBV7-2 and TRBJ1-5; TRBD1 might be the D (6 bases). Deletions cut 1 base from V and 2 bases from J, with 18 bases between. The germline CDR1 and CDR2 sequences are SGHTA and FQGNSA. The CDR3 runs to 18 residues. For the CDR3, the DNA is TGTGCCAGCAGCTTAGGCCTTTGGGGGGCGGATGGCAATCAGCCCCAGCATTTT. It yields the protein CASSLGLWGADGNQPQHF.

As concerns this clone: The same CDR3 arises from other DNA sequences in this sample as well. The CDR3 sequence is CASSLTSYEQYF. Here the CDR3 DNA reads TGTGCCAGCAGCCTTACTAGCTACGAGCAGTACTTC. The rearrangement joins TRBV7-2 to TRBJ2-7, with a tentative D call TRBD2 (5 bases). Germline-derived CDR1 and CDR2 are SGHTA and FQGNSA. V was trimmed by 5 bases and J by 3 bases, leaving 8 bases between them. CDR3 size: 12 residues. The full variable domain, in which reference TRBV7-2 and TRBJ2-7 provide the parts outside the CDR3, is GAGVSQSPSNKVTEKGKDVELRCDPISGHTALYWYRQSLGQGLEFLIYFQGNSAPDKSGLPSDRFSAERTGGSVSTLTIQRTQQEDSAVYLCASSLTSYEQYFGPGTRLTVT.

The V and J genes are TRBV18 and TRBJ2-7; 7 positions agree with TRBD1. The length of the CDR3 is 17 residues. The junction had 13 bases not matched to a gene; V was cut back by 4 bases and J by 1 base. Per the germline V gene, CDR1 is KGHSH and CDR2 is LQKENI. CDR3 DNA: TGTGCCAGCTCACAATCACAGGGGAAATGGGGTTCCTACGAGCAGTACTTC. The encoded protein is CASSQSQGKWGSYEQYF.

V usage is TRBV7-9 and J usage is TRBJ2-2, with no clear D. Trimming shortened V by 5 bases and J by 8 bases, and 15 bases separated the two germline ends. Germline V gives CDR1 SEHNR, CDR2 FQNEAQ (reference sequence). This CDR3 is 14 amino acids long. The CDR3 here is CASSPDATAGELFF. The CDR3 DNA follows: TGTGCCAGCAGCCCCGATGCGACGGCGGGGGAGCTGTTTTTT.

This chain connects TRBV6-5 to TRBJ2-1, with D tentatively TRBD2 (5 bases). The germline CDR1 and CDR2 sequences are MNHEY and SVGAGI. CDR3 length: 16 amino acids. V lost 0 bases and J lost 7, with 16 bases in between. The CDR3 reads CASSYSRAGPRNEQFF. The CDR3 bases are TGTGCCAGCAGTTACTCGAGGGCAGGACCTCGGAATGAGCAGTTCTTC.

The chain has TRBV7-9 and TRBJ1-4; no reliable D call. Germline CDR1 SEHNR, CDR2 FQNEAQ (reference sequence). The CDR3 runs to 14 residues. Trimming removed 5 bases at V and 4 bases at J, with 11 bases between. Written as DNA, the CDR3 is TGTGCCAGCAGCCCCGGGGTAAATAATGAAAAACTGTTTTTT. Its translation: CASSPGVNNEKLFF.

This clone was detected only once. The chain has TRBV9 and TRBJ2-2, with 9 bases that match TRBD1. CDR1 and CDR2 from the germline V gene are SGDLS and YYNGEE. The CDR3 covers 15 residues. After removal of 3 bases from V and 5 bases from J, the junction contained 5 bases not matched to a gene. For the CDR3, the DNA is TGTGCCAGCAGCGCTACAGGGGGCGGAACCGGGGAGCTGTTTTTT. This codes for CASSATGGGTGELFF.

The V and J genes are TRBV19 and TRBJ2-3, with D possibly being TRBD2 (6 bases). Germline-derived CDR1 and CDR2 are LNHDA and SQIVND (reference sequence). This CDR3 is built from 16 residues. The ends were cut back, 4 bases at V and 0 bases at J, with 14 bases in the middle. The CDR3 DNA sequence: TGTGCCAGTAGTACAGGACTAACCTCTAGCACAGATACGCAGTATTTT. Its translation is CASSTGLTSSTDTQYF.